This TCR beta chain was observed in a study of a mutant IDH1 vaccine in newly diagnosed glioma. Study context: The therapy given earlier, which was standard therapy, consisted of radiotherapy, temozolomide, or both, and most of the patients received both. Whole-study results and caveats: Induction of immune responses by the vaccine occurred in just under 95% of patients. Pseudoprogression appeared unlinked to shifts in leading peripheral T cell clonotypes.

Time point of the sample: baseline, week 1 (first vaccination visit). The treatment here: pre-vaccination baseline after standard-of-care therapy. There were new WHO grade 3 or 4 astrocytomas in the donors, and these were IDH1-mutant and ATRX-lost. The protocol was immunoSEQ multiplex PCR, while the TCRdb copy is restricted to in-frame clones and leaves out a portion. The sample has 45,000 to 65,000 clones; roughly 80% are singletons. The CDR3 is 11 residues long. V lost 1 base, J lost 7 bases, and 2 bases lay in between. Germline assignment: CDR1 SGHKS and CDR2 YYEKEE (reference sequence). With respect to this clone: Its target is unknown.

The sample in question was PBMCs, obtained from a glioma patient treated with radiotherapy, temozolomide or both. The receptor comes from a man between 18 and 29 years old with glioma. The V call is TRBV5-5, the J call TRBJ1-4; D remains unclear. Here the CDR3 reads CASSLSEKLFF. The CDR3 coding sequence is TGTGCCAGCAGCTTGTCTGAAAAACTGTTTTTT.